Listed below are T cell receptor beta chains from one sample, sequenced in a study of response to subunit inactivated influenza vaccine. TCRdb redid the calling of the RT-PCR reads with MiXCR, one entry per CDR3 protein. The table records about 580,000 distinct CDR3 sequences, 14% of them present only once. The sequenced sample was PBMCs from blood, obtained roughly 12 days after vaccination. The receptors shown here come from a man in his fifties or sixties who received an inactivated influenza vaccine. The CDR3 runs from the conserved cysteine through the conserved F or W. D genes are given only for firm matches. Some rows have no size entry. The others give once, few or many, or a class for an expanded clone.

size: -
J: TRBJ1-4
length: 15
D: -
V: TRBV5-1
DNA: TGCGCCAGCAGCTCCCGACTGGGACCCAATGAAAAACTGTTTTTT
CDR3: CASSSRLGPNEKLFF

size: few
J: TRBJ1-4
length: 15
D: TRBD1
V: TRBV12-3/TRBV12-4
DNA: TGTGCCAGCAGGGGGACAGGGTCGTTGAAGGAAAAACTGTTTTTT
CDR3: CASRGTGSLKEKLFF

size: few
J: TRBJ2-4
length: 14
D: TRBD1
V: TRBV6-1
DNA: TGTGCCAGCGCCCTTACAGGGGGCGGAAACATTCAGTACTTC
CDR3: CASALTGGGNIQYF

size: -
J: TRBJ2-7
length: 14
D: TRBD2
V: TRBV12-3/TRBV12-4
DNA: TGTGCCAGCAGTTTCGCCGCGGGAGGGCTCGAGCAGTACTTC
CDR3: CASSFAAGGLEQYF

size: -
J: TRBJ2-1
length: 17
D: TRBD2
V: TRBV7-2
DNA: TGTGCCAGCAGCCCCGGACTAGCGGGGGCGTCCTACAATGAGCAGTTCTTC
CDR3: CASSPGLAGASYNEQFF

size: many
J: TRBJ1-1
length: 14
D: -
V: TRBV5-6
DNA: TGTGCCAGCAGCTTAGGGTTCATGAACACTGAAGCTTTCTTT
CDR3: CASSLGFMNTEAFF

size: few
J: TRBJ1-4
length: 16
D: -
V: TRBV12-3/TRBV12-4
DNA: TGTGCCAGCAGCCTATCCTCTGGGGCGTCTAATGAAAAACTGTTTTTT
CDR3: CASSLSSGASNEKLFF

size: few
J: TRBJ2-7
length: 13
D: -
V: TRBV7-8
DNA: TGTGCCAGCGCCCGGGGGCCTTTCTACGAGCAGTACTTC
CDR3: CASARGPFYEQYF

size: -
J: TRBJ2-3
length: 14
D: -
V: TRBV5-1
DNA: TGCGCCACCTCATCCGGGGCTAGCACAGATACGCAGTATTTT
CDR3: CATSSGASTDTQYF

size: -
J: TRBJ2-1
length: 18
D: TRBD1
V: TRBV12-3/TRBV12-4
DNA: TGTGCCAGCAGTTATAGGACAGGGGCACTAACGACCTACAATGAGCAGTTCTTC
CDR3: CASSYRTGALTTYNEQFF

size: -
J: TRBJ2-1
length: 14
D: -
V: TRBV6-2/TRBV6-3
DNA: TGTGCCAGCAGTTTACAGACCTCCTACAATGAGCAGTTCTTC
CDR3: CASSLQTSYNEQFF

size: many
J: TRBJ2-3
length: 15
D: TRBD1
V: TRBV5-4
DNA: TGTGCCAGCAGCTTGACAGGGGGAACCACAGATACGCAGTATTTT
CDR3: CASSLTGGTTDTQYF

size: -
J: TRBJ2-1
length: 15
D: -
V: TRBV27
DNA: TGTGCCAGCAGTTTATACGGCAGGTTTTACGATGAGCAGTTCTTC
CDR3: CASSLYGRFYDEQFF

size: few
J: TRBJ1-5
length: 16
D: TRBD1
V: TRBV7-2
DNA: TGTGCCAGCAGCCAGGGACAGGTCAGAAGCAATCAGCCCCAGCATTTT
CDR3: CASSQGQVRSNQPQHF

size: -
J: TRBJ2-7
length: 13
D: TRBD1
V: TRBV28
DNA: TGTGCCAGCAGTCCCCCGGACAGGGACGAGCAGTACTTC
CDR3: CASSPPDRDEQYF

size: -
J: TRBJ2-3
length: 12
D: TRBD2
V: TRBV20-1
DNA: TGCAGTGTTCTGGCGGGAGTCGTTACGCAGTATTTT
CDR3: CSVLAGVVTQYF

size: -
J: TRBJ1-6
length: 18
D: TRBD1
V: TRBV10-2
DNA: TGCGCCAGCAGTGAAGGATGGACAGGGGGCGGAGGAGATTCACCCCTCCACTTT
CDR3: CASSEGWTGGGGDSPLHF

size: few
J: TRBJ2-7
length: 13
D: -
V: TRBV20-1
DNA: TGCAGTGCTCCCGGACCATTGGGCTACGAGCAGTACTTC
CDR3: CSAPGPLGYEQYF

size: -
J: TRBJ2-1
length: 19
D: TRBD2
V: TRBV7-2
DNA: TGTGCCAGCAGCTTAGCGGTTAGCGGGGGCCGCAGCTCCTACAATGAGCAGTTCTTC
CDR3: CASSLAVSGGRSSYNEQFF

size: -
J: TRBJ2-2
length: 21
D: -
V: TRBV6-2/TRBV6-3
DNA: TGTGCCAGCAGTTACATTAATTCTTTAGTTGGACACCTGACGAACACCGGGGAGCTGTTTTTT
CDR3: CASSYINSLVGHLTNTGELFF

size: -
J: TRBJ1-5
length: 14
D: -
V: TRBV29-1
DNA: TGCAGCGTTGCCTCGGACAGCTTCAATCAGCCCCAGCATTTT
CDR3: CSVASDSFNQPQHF

size: few
J: TRBJ2-1
length: 16
D: -
V: TRBV24-1
DNA: TGTGCCACCAGTGATCCTGGACCAAGGAGCTACAATGAGCAGTTCTTC
CDR3: CATSDPGPRSYNEQFF

size: few
J: TRBJ1-4
length: 17
D: -
V: TRBV5-1
DNA: TGCGCCAGCAGCTTGGGGCAGGGTTATACGTCTAATGAAAAACTGTTTTTT
CDR3: CASSLGQGYTSNEKLFF

size: few
J: TRBJ2-5
length: 13
D: -
V: TRBV4-3
DNA: TGCGCCAGCAGCCAAGAGACCTGGGGGACCCAGTACTTC
CDR3: CASSQETWGTQYF

size: -
J: TRBJ1-6
length: 16
D: -
V: TRBV5-1
DNA: TGCGCCAGCAGCTCCGAATCCCGGGGCCCTAATTCACCCCTCCACTTT
CDR3: CASSSESRGPNSPLHF

size: few
J: TRBJ2-7
length: 13
D: -
V: TRBV7-8
DNA: TGTGCCAGCAGCCGGGGACGGGAGAACGAGCAGTACTTC
CDR3: CASSRGRENEQYF

size: many
J: TRBJ2-1
length: 15
D: TRBD1
V: TRBV12-3/TRBV12-4
DNA: TGTGCCAGCAGGGAGGGGACAGGGCGATTCAATGAGCAGTTCTTC
CDR3: CASREGTGRFNEQFF

size: -
J: TRBJ2-7
length: 14
D: TRBD2
V: TRBV25-1
DNA: TGTGCCAGCACCAGCGGGAGGGGGTCCAACGAGCAGTACTTC
CDR3: CASTSGRGSNEQYF

size: many
J: TRBJ2-7
length: 14
D: TRBD2
V: TRBV9
DNA: TGTGCCAGCAGCCCTCAGTCCGGGAGGTACGAGCAGTACTTC
CDR3: CASSPQSGRYEQYF

size: few
J: TRBJ2-5
length: 14
D: -
V: TRBV5-1
DNA: TGCGCCAGCAGCTGGGGGTCCGTCAAAGAGACCCAGTACTTC
CDR3: CASSWGSVKETQYF

size: -
J: TRBJ2-3
length: 12
D: -
V: TRBV12-3/TRBV12-4
DNA: TGTGCCAGCAGGACTAGTCCAGATACGCAGTATTTT
CDR3: CASRTSPDTQYF

size: few
J: TRBJ2-7
length: 14
D: -
V: TRBV15
DNA: TGTGCCACCAGCAGGATTGAAGGGACCTACGAGCAGTACTTC
CDR3: CATSRIEGTYEQYF

size: many
J: TRBJ1-1
length: 14
D: -
V: TRBV5-1
DNA: TGCGCCAGCAGCTCAGGGGCAGCGAACACTGAAGCTTTCTTT
CDR3: CASSSGAANTEAFF

size: -
J: TRBJ2-2
length: 16
D: TRBD2
V: TRBV24-1
DNA: TGTGCCACCAGTGATTTAGGGCCTAGCGGCGCCGGGGAGCTGTTTTTT
CDR3: CATSDLGPSGAGELFF

size: many
J: TRBJ2-7
length: 15
D: -
V: TRBV7-2
DNA: TGTGCCAGCAGCTTAGAGGAGACAGAGACCTACGAGCAGTACTTC
CDR3: CASSLEETETYEQYF

size: -
J: TRBJ2-3
length: 12
D: -
V: TRBV6-5
DNA: TGTGCCAGCAGTACCAACTCACGGGAGCAGTATTTT
CDR3: CASSTNSREQYF

size: few
J: TRBJ2-3
length: 20
D: -
V: TRBV11-2
DNA: TGTGCCAGCAGCGATCCGGTAGTTGAGAATGTCCCTTTTAGCACAGATACGCAGTATTTT
CDR3: CASSDPVVENVPFSTDTQYF

size: -
J: TRBJ2-2
length: 12
D: -
V: TRBV25-1
DNA: TGTGCCAGCAGTGAGATCACCGGGGAGCTGTTTTTT
CDR3: CASSEITGELFF

size: -
J: TRBJ1-1
length: 15
D: -
V: TRBV6-5
DNA: TGTGCCAGCAGTTACTCGACCGTTACGGTCACTGAAGCTTTCTTT
CDR3: CASSYSTVTVTEAFF

size: -
J: TRBJ2-1
length: 12
D: -
V: TRBV7-3
DNA: TGTGCCAGCAGCCAGGGGAGAAATGAGCAGTTCTTC
CDR3: CASSQGRNEQFF

size: few
J: TRBJ2-3
length: 15
D: -
V: TRBV7-2
DNA: TGTGCCAGCAGCCCACCATCGGGCCAAGGAGATACGCAGTATTTT
CDR3: CASSPPSGQGDTQYF

size: few
J: TRBJ2-5
length: 14
D: -
V: TRBV6-1
DNA: TGTGCCAGCAGGCCTAACAGGGATGGCGAGACCCAGTACTTC
CDR3: CASRPNRDGETQYF

size: many
J: TRBJ1-1
length: 14
D: TRBD1
V: TRBV20-1
DNA: TGCAGTGCTAGAGCGCGCAGGGGGGGCACTGAAGCTTTCTTT
CDR3: CSARARRGGTEAFF

size: -
J: TRBJ1-2
length: 13
D: -
V: TRBV2
DNA: TGTGCCAGCAGTGAAACCCCCTACTTTGGCTACACCTTC
CDR3: CASSETPYFGYTF

size: few
J: TRBJ1-1
length: 16
D: TRBD1
V: TRBV4-1
DNA: TGCGCCAGCAGCCAAGTCGTTACAGGGGTCTCCACTGAAGCTTTCTTT
CDR3: CASSQVVTGVSTEAFF

size: -
J: TRBJ2-5
length: 15
D: TRBD1
V: TRBV11-2
DNA: TGTGCCAGCAGCCACGGACAGGGGGCCTCAGAGACCCAGTACTTC
CDR3: CASSHGQGASETQYF

size: -
J: TRBJ2-7
length: 16
D: TRBD1
V: TRBV5-1
DNA: TGCGCCAGCAGCTACTCCTCCGGGACAGGGTGGCACGAGCAGTACTTC
CDR3: CASSYSSGTGWHEQYF

size: -
J: TRBJ2-2
length: 15
D: -
V: TRBV20-1
DNA: TGCAGTGCTAGAGATGGTCGGACAACGACCGGGGAGCTGTTTTTT
CDR3: CSARDGRTTTGELFF

size: -
J: TRBJ2-2
length: 15
D: -
V: TRBV6-2/TRBV6-3
DNA: TGTGCCAGCAGTTACGTAGACGGGTTCACCGGGGAGCTGTTTTTT
CDR3: CASSYVDGFTGELFF

size: -
J: TRBJ2-1
length: 14
D: -
V: TRBV9
DNA: TGTGCCAGCAGCCCCGCGCCCGAAAACAATGAGCAGTTCTTC
CDR3: CASSPAPENNEQFF

size: -
J: TRBJ2-7
length: 15
D: TRBD2
V: TRBV5-1
DNA: TGCGCCAGCAGCTCCCTATCGGGACTAAAGTACGAGCAGTACTTC
CDR3: CASSSLSGLKYEQYF

size: few
J: TRBJ1-2
length: 15
D: -
V: TRBV4-2
DNA: TGTGCCAGCAGCCAAGGCGCGTCAGAGGAAGGAGGCTACACCTTC
CDR3: CASSQGASEEGGYTF